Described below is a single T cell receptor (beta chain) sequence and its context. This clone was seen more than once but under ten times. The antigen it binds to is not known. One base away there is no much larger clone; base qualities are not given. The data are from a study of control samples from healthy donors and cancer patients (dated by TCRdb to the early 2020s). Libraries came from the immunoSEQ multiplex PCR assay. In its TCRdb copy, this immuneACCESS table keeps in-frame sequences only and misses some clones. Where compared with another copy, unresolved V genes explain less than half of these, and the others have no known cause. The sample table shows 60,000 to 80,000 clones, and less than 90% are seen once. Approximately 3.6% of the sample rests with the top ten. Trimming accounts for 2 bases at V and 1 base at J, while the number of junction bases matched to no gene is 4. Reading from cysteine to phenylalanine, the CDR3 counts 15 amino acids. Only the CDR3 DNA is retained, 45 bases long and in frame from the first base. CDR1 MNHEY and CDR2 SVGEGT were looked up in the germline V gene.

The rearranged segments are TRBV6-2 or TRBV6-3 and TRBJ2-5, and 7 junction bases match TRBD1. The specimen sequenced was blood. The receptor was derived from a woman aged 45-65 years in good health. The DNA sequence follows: TGTGCCAGCAGTTACCGAGGGACAGTCCAAGAGACCCAGTACTTC. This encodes CASSYRGTVQETQYF.